This TCR beta chain was sequenced in a study of neurological immune-mediated disorders (dated by TCRdb to about 2019). Context from the whole study: Among the roughly 34 multiple sclerosis patients, relapsing-remitting MS was present in 31 and secondary progressive MS was present in 3. The study compared peripheral blood TCR-beta repertoires of HTLV-I-associated myelopathy (HAM/TSP) patients, multiple sclerosis patients and healthy controls using UMI-based sequencing. The roughly 100 TCR-beta libraries covered PBMC samples along with longitudinal samples, technical triplicates, and paired sorted CD4+ and CD8+ T-cell subsets. The cohort comprised 68 subjects: approximately 15 HAM/TSP patients, around 34 multiple sclerosis patients and 20 or so healthy controls. Overall results and qualifications from the work: No identical CDR3 amino acid sequences were found to be shared among expanded clones across subjects, suggesting that TCR-beta repertoires were private in all groups. In phylogenetic analysis, the repertoires of 18 of 34 MS patients grouped into a cluster of related CDR3 sequences, which suggests a possible signature at the repertoire level. No association of the MS cluster with clinical or MRI features was observed, and the need for larger cohorts was stated by the authors. TCR clonal expansion was greatest in HAM/TSP patients and smallest in MS patients, who ranked below even healthy controls.

For the unsorted PBMC libraries, 2 million PBMCs were stored in RNAlater at -80 degrees C until RNA extraction and were used to generate the libraries. Multiple sclerosis patients were enrolled in a US clinical protocol under which disease progression was evaluated by magnetic resonance imaging. Peripheral blood was subjected to Ficoll-Hypaque density gradient centrifugation to isolate PBMCs, which were then cryopreserved in liquid nitrogen. Details on this clonotype: Its antigen is not yet known. Base qualities are missing; no much larger clone stands one base away.

cDNA was synthesized by template-switch 5'RACE using a primer with a 10-nucleotide random unique molecular identifier that tagged each TCR transcript. Each sequencing run produced over 190 million TCR-beta sequences covering 15-18 subjects. The RNeasy kit was used for extraction of total RNA. The KAPA Real-time Library Amplification kit was used to amplify TCR-beta VDJ regions with primers for the TCR constant region and the 5'RACE anchor. Sample indexes and Illumina adaptors were added in a first PCR, after which library yield was increased in a second PCR. The roughly 650 bp TCR product was size-selected on a 2% E-gel SizeSelection system after Ampure bead purification. Before pooling, libraries had their quality checked on a Bioanalyzer, their concentration measured with Qubit, and their quantity determined with the Kapa Library Quantification kit. Paired-end 2 x 150 bp sequencing of the libraries was performed on an Illumina HiSeq 2500. To increase sequence diversity, roughly 25-31% phiX was spiked into each library pool. As for the authors' bioinformatics: The quality-filtered reads were processed with the UMI-based MiGEC pipeline, whose error correction step removed more than 90% of the raw TCR sequences. VDJ genes were aligned to IMGT germline references, and each clonotype was defined by a unique CDR3 amino acid sequence together with V-J genes. Clonal expansion, Shannon diversity and CDR3 relatedness (CalcPairwiseDistances, ClusterSamples) were evaluated with VDJtools, and phylogenetic trees were built with CLCbio workbench. Clones with at least 8 unique UMIs were defined as expanded, with this threshold being based on coefficient-of-variation modelling across technical triplicates. The raw public reads went through TCRdb reprocessing: fastp at Q25, MiXCR clone calling, in-frame beta chains kept. Each record represents a unique CDR3 protein, reported with the most common genes and DNA among its rows. These V and J calls rely on TCRdb rather than the paper's analysis. The sample profile shows more than 75,000 distinct CDR3 sequences; 4.5% to 6.5% of them were found once. 2% to 2.5% of the sample rests with the top ten.

At the junction V is shortened by 3 bases and J by 7 bases; bases outside the gene matches: 19. Via the germline V gene, CDR1 is SGHVS and CDR2 FQNEAQ. Spanning cysteine to phenylalanine, the CDR3 consists of 19 amino acids. The only DNA kept is the CDR3, 57 bases in frame from the first base. Sequenced sample: PBMCs. Rearrangement joined TRBV7-8 to TRBJ2-1; TRBD2 matches 9 bases in the middle. The clonotype comes from a woman in her thirties with multiple sclerosis. The CDR3 protein is CASSFVGRGVAGVQNEQFF. The DNA is TGTGCCAGCAGCTTTGTGGGGAGGGGGGTAGCGGGAGTGCAGAATGAGCAGTTCTTC.